These T cell receptor beta chains were read from a single sample in a study of T cell changes during pregnancy in multiple sclerosis. Data came from immunoSEQ multiplex PCR; TCRdb stores just in-frame clones and leaves some out. This table has roughly 56,000 clones, 88% appearing once. Sample: peripheral blood, taken in the first trimester of pregnancy. All receptors derive from a female donor with multiple sclerosis, enrolled in a pregnancy study. CDR3s include the opening cysteine and the closing phenylalanine or tryptophan. A D gene is named only where the DNA matches it firmly. Clone size is stated in some rows and not others, as once, few, many or a class when expanded.

v_call,j_call,d_call,clone_size,cdr3_nt,cdr3_aa
TRBV10-3,TRBJ2-1,.,.,TGTGCCACCCGACGGAGGGATGAGCAGTTCTTC,CATRRRDEQFF
TRBV28,TRBJ2-1,.,.,TGTGCCAGCACCCCTCAGGGGGGCTACAATGAGCAGTTCTTC,CASTPQGGYNEQFF
TRBV28,TRBJ2-7,TRBD2,.,TGTGCCAGCAGAGCGAGACTAGCGGGAGTTGCGATCGAGCAGTACTTC,CASRARLAGVAIEQYF
TRBV18,TRBJ1-1,TRBD1,once,TGTGCCAGCTCACCACCTTGGGGACAGATGAACACTGAAGCTTTCTTT,CASSPPWGQMNTEAFF
TRBV6-1,TRBJ1-5,.,.,TGTGCCAGCAGCAGGGATAATCAGCCCCAGCATTTT,CASSRDNQPQHF
TRBV5-8,TRBJ1-5,.,once,TGTGCCAGCAGCACCAGGGGAAGGTATCAGCCCCAGCATTTT,CASSTRGRYQPQHF
TRBV11-1,TRBJ2-7,.,.,TGTGCCAGCAGCCAGAACGCTAGGATTCACGAGCAGTACTTC,CASSQNARIHEQYF
TRBV6-1,TRBJ2-2,TRBD1,.,TGTGCCAGCAGTGAGGGGGCCGGGACAGGGGGCAGGAAGCTGTTTTTT,CASSEGAGTGGRKLFF
TRBV27,TRBJ1-1,.,few,TGTGCCAGCAGTTTTGAGGCAGCCACTGAAGCTTTCTTT,CASSFEAATEAFF
TRBV28,TRBJ2-7,TRBD2,.,TGTGCCAGCAGTTGGGGCGGGAGAGTCGGGGAGCAGTACTTC,CASSWGGRVGEQYF
TRBV4-3,TRBJ1-2,.,.,TGCGCCAGCAGCCCCTCCAGGGGTGGCTACACCTTC,CASSPSRGGYTF
TRBV2,TRBJ1-1,.,.,TGTGCCAGTCAAAAGGGCGGTCAGGGAGGGTCGGAAGCTTTCTTT,CASQKGGQGGSEAFF
TRBV4-1,TRBJ2-3,TRBD2,.,TGCGCCAGCAGCCAAGGAGGGAGGGCGACAGATACGCAGTATTTT,CASSQGGRATDTQYF
TRBV7-3,TRBJ1-2,.,.,TGTGCCAGCAACCGGAATGGGGAGGACGGCTACACCTTC,CASNRNGEDGYTF
TRBV25-1,TRBJ2-7,.,.,TGTGCCAGCAGTGGGTCCGGACCGGGGAACTACGAGCAGTACTTC,CASSGSGPGNYEQYF
TRBV5-1,TRBJ2-7,TRBD1,.,TGCGCCAGCAGCTTGGTAACAGGGGCATACGAGCAGTGCTTC,CASSLVTGAYEQCF
TRBV27,TRBJ2-5,.,.,TGTGCCAGCAGTTTATCTTCTAGCGTTATACAAGAGACCCAGTACTTC,CASSLSSSVIQETQYF
TRBV27,TRBJ2-2,TRBD2,once,TGTGCCAGCCTGGGGGGGAGGGCCCCCGGGGAGCTGTTTTTT,CASLGGRAPGELFF
TRBV9,TRBJ2-3,.,.,TGTGCCAGCAGTATTCGTTTATTCGGCACAGATACGCAGTATTTT,CASSIRLFGTDTQYF
TRBV27,TRBJ2-7,.,.,TGTGCCAGCAGTCGCGGCGCCTCGGGGGAGAGCGAGCAGTACTTC,CASSRGASGESEQYF
TRBV18,TRBJ2-1,TRBD2,.,TGTGCCAGCTCGGCGGGAGGCTACAATGAGCAGTTCTTC,CASSAGGYNEQFF
TRBV27,TRBJ2-1,.,.,TGTGCCAGCAGTTCCATCGGGAGTCGAAACAATGAGCAGTTCTTC,CASSSIGSRNNEQFF
TRBV5-1,TRBJ2-1,TRBD2,.,TGCGCCAGCAGCTTGGAAGGAATTAGCGGGGAGCAGTTCTTC,CASSLEGISGEQFF
TRBV6-5,TRBJ1-2,TRBD1,.,TGTGCCAGCAGAACCGGGACAGGGAACTATGGCTACACCTTC,CASRTGTGNYGYTF
TRBV10-3,TRBJ2-5,TRBD1,.,TGTGCCATCAGGGGGGGGACAGGGGTGCAAGAGACCCAGTACTTC,CAIRGGTGVQETQYF
TRBV11-2,TRBJ1-4,TRBD1,.,TGTGCCAGCAGCCGTTCGACAGGGGGCCATGAAAAACTGTTTTTT,CASSRSTGGHEKLFF
TRBV28,TRBJ2-2,.,.,TGTGCCAGCAGTTTCGCCAGGGAAGTAAACACCGGGGAGCTGTTTTTT,CASSFAREVNTGELFF
TRBV30,TRBJ1-1,.,.,TGTGCCTGGAGTGTACAGGTTGACACTGAAGCTTTCTTT,CAWSVQVDTEAFF
TRBV16,TRBJ2-1,.,.,TGTGCCAGCAGCCAATCACAGGGATACGAGCAGTTCTTC,CASSQSQGYEQFF
TRBV29-1,TRBJ2-1,TRBD1,.,TGCAGCGTTGTATGGGACAGCGTTTACAATGAGCAGTTCTTC,CSVVWDSVYNEQFF
TRBV29-1,TRBJ2-1,.,once,TGCAGCGTTGAAGACCGGGACTTCGAGCAGTTCTTC,CSVEDRDFEQFF